A single sample is the source of the 21 T cell receptor beta chains below, sequenced in a study of T cell responses to AZD1222 COVID-19 vaccine. Data came from immunoSEQ multiplex PCR; TCRdb stores just in-frame clones and leaves some out. This table has fewer than 100,000 clones, about 81% appearing once. This specimen was peripheral blood, taken 28 days after the second AZD1222 dose. The receptors shown here come from an adult who received the AZD1222 COVID-19 vaccine.

V is TRBV6-4 and J is TRBJ1-6; 7 bases align to TRBD1. V lost 0 bases and J lost 8; bases outside the gene matches: 4. This CDR3 is 15 amino acids long. CDR1 is MRHNA, CDR2 SNTAGT, per germline. The CDR3 DNA reads TGTGCCAGCAGTGACTCGGGAGGGGGCGATTCACCCCTCCACTTT. Its translation: CASSDSGGGDSPLHF.

The V call is TRBV24-1, the J call TRBJ2-3; D is uncertain. CDR3 length: 12 residues. The germline gives CDR1 KGHDR, CDR2 SFDVKD. V lost 5 bases and J lost 6, with 8 bases in between. The CDR3 DNA reads TGTGCCACCAGTGGCGTGGGCGATACGCAGTATTTT. Its protein is CATSGVGDTQYF.

The chain recombines TRBV6-2 or TRBV6-3 with TRBJ2-3, with 7 bases matching TRBD2. Germline trimming cut 6 bases from V and 0 bases from J; bases unmatched to any gene: 6. This CDR3 is 15 amino acids long. Germline V gene data show CDR1 as MNHEY and CDR2 as SVGEGT. CDR3 in amino acids: CASSRSGASTDTQYF. In DNA, the CDR3 is TGTGCCAGCAGCCGGAGCGGGGCTAGCACAGATACGCAGTATTTT.

The genes are TRBV12-3 or TRBV12-4 and TRBJ1-3; D uncertain. This CDR3 comprises 12 residues. Trimming shortened V by 5 bases and J by 4 bases, and 6 bases separated the two germline ends. Written as DNA, the CDR3 is TGTGCCAGCAGTCGCCAAGGAAACACCATATATTTT. Its translation: CASSRQGNTIYF.

The chain joins TRBV7-3 to TRBJ2-2; no definite D call. The CDR3 length is 15 residues. CDR1 SGHTA and CDR2 FQGTGA come from the germline V gene. Trimming took 3 bases from V and 0 from J, leaving 8 bases between them. CDR3 loop: CASSFTSANTGELFF. In DNA form, the CDR3 reads TGTGCCAGCAGCTTTACATCCGCGAACACCGGGGAGCTGTTTTTT.

V is TRBV7-9 and J is TRBJ2-7; TRBD1 is a possible D gene (6 bases). Per the germline V gene, CDR1 is SEHNR and CDR2 is FQNEAQ (reference sequence). V was shortened by 0 bases and J by 5 bases, with 11 bases between the two germline ends. The CDR3 consists of 14 residues. The CDR3 sequence: CASSLAPSGDEQYF. The DNA for the CDR3 is TGTGCCAGCAGCTTAGCCCCCTCAGGGGACGAGCAGTACTTC.

The chain links TRBV19 to TRBJ1-2, with D unresolved. The CDR3 extends over 14 amino acids. CDR1 and CDR2 (germline): LNHDA, SQIVND (reference sequence). V lost 5 bases to trimming and J lost 1 base, with 11 bases between them. The CDR3 sequence: CASSAASYNYGYTF. Here the CDR3 DNA reads TGTGCCAGTAGTGCGGCCTCGTATAACTATGGCTACACCTTC.

V is TRBV18 and J is TRBJ2-7, with TRBD1 identical over 9 bases. CDR1 is KGHSH and CDR2 is LQKENI in the germline V gene. V lost 4 bases to trimming and J lost 2 bases; unmatched junction nucleotides: 6. CDR3 length: 15 amino acids. The chain's CDR3 is CASSQPGTGPYEQYF. The CDR3 nucleotides are TGTGCCAGCTCACAACCCGGGACAGGGCCCTACGAGCAGTACTTC.

This chain links TRBV2 with TRBJ2-6; D is unresolved. Trimming removed 8 bases from V and 0 bases from J, with 8 bases in between. Germline CDR1 SNHLY, CDR2 FYNNEI. The CDR3 sequence is 14 residues long. This CDR3 is CASRMLSGANVLTF. In DNA form, the CDR3 reads TGTGCCAGCCGGATGCTCTCTGGGGCCAACGTCCTGACTTTC.

The chain joins TRBV19 to TRBJ1-5; D may be TRBD1 (6 bases). Trimming stripped 6 bases from V and 7 bases from J, with 19 bases between. The V gene's germline CDR1 is LNHDA and CDR2 SQIVND (reference sequence). The CDR3 is 15 residues long. The CDR3 DNA reads TGTGCCAGTAGGACGACAGGTATTGCGAACCAGCCCCAGCATTTT. Translating gives CASRTTGIANQPQHF.

The chain carries TRBV5-1 and TRBJ1-2; no reliable D call. The ends were cut back, 0 bases at V and 7 bases at J, with 13 bases in the middle. The CDR3 spans 14 residues. CDR1 is SGHRS and CDR2 is YFSETQ in the germline V gene. The CDR3 region is CASSLVPEFGGYTF. The CDR3 DNA follows: TGCGCCAGCAGCTTGGTTCCGGAGTTTGGTGGCTACACCTTC.

There are a few counts of this clone. V gene TRBV6-4 combines with J gene TRBJ2-1, with 11 bases that match TRBD2. The junction had 1 base not matched to a gene; V was cut back by 0 bases and J by 6 bases. The CDR3 consists of 15 residues. Germline lookup yields CDR1 MRHNA and CDR2 SNTAGT. DNA for the CDR3: TGTGCCAGCAGTGACTCTAGCGGGGGGGCCAATGAGCAGTTCTTC. Encoded protein: CASSDSSGGANEQFF.

The rearrangement uses TRBV6-2 or TRBV6-3 and TRBJ1-1; tentatively, D is TRBD1 (6 bases). Per the germline V gene, CDR1 is MNHEY and CDR2 is SVGEGT. The germline V and J ends were trimmed by 5 bases and 5 bases, with 12 bases remaining between them. The length of the CDR3 is 13 residues. CDR3: CASSTGLGTEAFF. In DNA, the CDR3 is TGTGCCAGCAGTACAGGGTTGGGGACTGAAGCTTTCTTT.

V gene TRBV5-1 combines with J gene TRBJ1-1, with TRBD1 matching over 8 bases. V was clipped by 4 bases and J by 8 bases; unmatched bases: 7. The CDR3 runs to 13 residues. Looked up from germline, CDR1 is SGHRS and CDR2 is YFSETQ. For the CDR3, the DNA is TGCGCCAGCAGCACCGGACAGGGTGGGGAAGCTTTCTTT. This gives the protein CASSTGQGGEAFF.

The rearrangement uses TRBV5-1 and TRBJ1-1; D gene unclear. V shed 3 bases and J shed 5 bases, with 11 bases lying between them. Germline CDR1 is SGHRS and CDR2 is YFSETQ. The CDR3 contains 13 residues. DNA for the CDR3: TGCGCCAGCAGCTCGGATTGGGAAACTGAAGCTTTCTTT. Its protein is CASSSDWETEAFF.

J is TRBJ2-5 and V is TRBV6-2 or TRBV6-3; D uncertain. Germline loops: CDR1 MNHEY, CDR2 SVGEGT. V was shortened by 6 bases and J by 3 bases, with 17 bases between the two germline ends. CDR3 length equals 15 residues. The DNA for the CDR3 is TGTGCCAGCAGCGTGAGCCACATCGCAGAAGAGACCCAGTACTTC. Translated, it gives CASSVSHIAEETQYF.

This clone was counted a single time. The CDR3 sequence is CASSFGGQETQYF. CDR3 bases: TGTGCCAGCAGCTTCGGGGGACAAGAGACCCAGTACTTC. The chain combines TRBV11-2 with TRBJ2-5; tentatively, D is TRBD2 (6 bases). V was shortened by 3 bases and J by 2 bases, with 7 bases between the two germline ends. This CDR3 is built from 13 residues. The germline gives CDR1 SGHAT, CDR2 FQNNGV.

The chain recombines TRBV5-4 with TRBJ2-1; 12 bases fit TRBD2. Trimming at V came to 4 bases and at J to 2 bases, leaving 1 base not matched to a gene. The CDR3 length is 15 residues. CDR1 SGHNT and CDR2 YYREEE come from the germline V gene (reference sequence). The CDR3 region is CASSPSGGAYNEQFF. The CDR3, as DNA: TGTGCCAGCAGCCCTAGCGGGGGGGCCTACAATGAGCAGTTCTTC.

The chain joins TRBV6-5 to TRBJ2-3, with D unclear. V dropped 7 bases and J dropped 6 bases, with 11 bases sitting between them. Germline CDR1 and CDR2: MNHEY and SVGAGI. The length of the CDR3 is 12 residues. The CDR3 DNA follows: TGTGCCAGCACTAAGAGCCCCGATACGCAGTATTTT. Protein product: CASTKSPDTQYF.

The sample holds a few counts of this clone. This CDR3 is CASSPAGIEQYF. Here the CDR3 DNA reads TGTGCCAGCTCACCTGCAGGGATCGAGCAGTACTTC. The rearrangement joins TRBV18 to TRBJ2-7; D might be TRBD1 (5 bases). V was cut by 3 bases and J by 6 bases, with 9 bases left in between. This CDR3 has 12 residues. In germline, CDR1 is KGHSH, CDR2 LQKENI.

In this sample, this clone turned up a few times. The CDR3 loop is CASLDSQNQPQHF. The CDR3 coding sequence is TGTGCCAGCCTTGACAGCCAAAATCAGCCCCAGCATTTT. This rearrangement joins TRBV18 to TRBJ1-5; a possible D gene is TRBD1 (5 bases). V was shortened by 8 bases and J by 4 bases, with 12 bases between the two germline ends. Germline V gene data show CDR1 as KGHSH and CDR2 as LQKENI. The CDR3 runs to 13 residues.